The 8 T cell receptor beta chains below were found in one sample sequenced in a study of shared clonotypes between healthy human individuals. CD45RO-negative, CCR7-positively selected cells formed the naive CD8 fraction, excluding terminally differentiated effector memory CD45RA+ cells. TCRdb's copy holds only in-frame clones and misses some; the assay was immunoSEQ multiplex PCR. The sample yields approximately 590,000 clones, about 95% seen once. Source material: naive CD8+ T cells sorted from blood. Source of these receptors: a woman under 40 in good health.

V usage is TRBV27 and J usage is TRBJ2-2; weak D call: TRBD2 (6 bases). Germline V gene lookup returns CDR1 MNHEY and CDR2 SMNVEV (reference sequence). Trimming removed 3 bases from V and 6 bases from J, with 14 bases in between. The CDR3 sequence is 15 residues long. CDR3 residues: CASSFGGGAAGELFF. CDR3 sequence (DNA): TGTGCCAGCAGTTTTGGCGGCGGGGCGGCCGGGGAGCTGTTTTTT.

This chain uses TRBV4-2 with TRBJ2-6, with no clear D. The ends were cut back, 3 bases at V and 0 bases at J, with 12 bases in the middle. This CDR3 spans 17 amino acids. Germline CDR1 LGHNA, CDR2 YNFKEQ. CDR3 amino acids: CASSHHHVLSGANVLTF. As DNA, the CDR3 is TGTGCCAGCAGCCACCATCACGTCCTCTCTGGGGCCAACGTCCTGACTTTC.

This CDR3 reads CASSIGFSNQPQHF. For the CDR3, the DNA is TGTGCCAGTAGTATAGGGTTTAGCAATCAGCCCCAGCATTTT. The chain carries TRBV19 and TRBJ1-5, with no clear D. The CDR3 spans 14 residues. Trimming took 1 base from V and 0 from J, leaving 4 bases between them. Germline assignment: CDR1 LNHDA and CDR2 SQIVND (reference sequence).

This rearrangement joins TRBV28 to TRBJ1-1; a possible D gene is TRBD1 (5 bases). V lost 5 bases to trimming and J lost 7 bases, with 20 bases between them. Germline CDR1 reads MDHEN; CDR2 reads SYDVKM. The CDR3 sequence is 15 residues long. CDR3 coding DNA: TGTGCCAGCAGTCTACATCCGTCAGGGCCCCATGAAGCTTTCTTT. This codes for CASSLHPSGPHEAFF.

The chain employs TRBV27 and TRBJ2-7, with 7 bases identical to TRBD2. V shed 0 bases and J 1 base; nucleotides not matched to a gene: 6. This CDR3 has 16 amino acids. CDR1 MNHEY and CDR2 SMNVEV come from the germline V gene (reference sequence). The CDR3: CASSLSAGEASYEQYF. CDR3 coding DNA: TGTGCCAGCAGTTTATCCGCGGGAGAGGCGTCCTACGAGCAGTACTTC.

The chain has TRBV29-1 and TRBJ1-2; TRBD1 aligns across 11 bases. Germline V CDR1 and CDR2: SQVTM, ANQGSEA. The CDR3 length is 12 residues. The junction had 4 bases not matched to a gene; V was cut back by 6 bases and J by 7 bases. Here the CDR3 DNA reads TGCAGCGTCCCCGGGACAGGGGGTGGCTACACCTTC. Translation gives CSVPGTGGGYTF.

This chain links TRBV6-5 with TRBJ2-7, with no clear D. The CDR3 is made up of 14 amino acids. Germline assignment: CDR1 MNHEY and CDR2 SVGAGI. V was shortened by 0 bases and J by 1 base, with 7 bases between the two germline ends. CDR3 in DNA: TGTGCCAGCAGTTACTCCGCGGAGTCCTACGAGCAGTACTTC. It encodes CASSYSAESYEQYF.

V is TRBV4-1 and J is TRBJ1-2; the D gene is possibly TRBD1 (5 bases). V was pared by 4 bases and J by 8 bases, with 14 bases between. This CDR3 is 13 amino acids long. Germline-derived CDR1 and CDR2 are MGHRA and YSYEKL. CDR3 sequence (DNA): TGCGCCAGCAGCCCTCAGGGCTTCGGGGGCTACACCTTC. Encoded protein: CASSPQGFGGYTF.